In this sample, the clone carrying this T cell receptor (delta chain) turned up a few times. Its antigen remains unknown. The entry originates in a study of Vδ1+ human thymocytes. Thymocytes were sorted as CD3+ TCRVdelta1+ TCRVdelta2- after alphabeta T cell depletion. The CDR3 runs 18 residues. Trimming pared 0 bases from V and 4 bases from J, leaving 21 bases between. The germline V gene encodes CDR1 TSWWSYY and CDR2 QGS. General study points: Bulk repertoire data may be misinterpreted because of unexpected Vdelta2 sequences. TRD repertoires were essentially private, unlike widely shared TRG clonotypes. Thymic TRG and TRD repertoires appeared highly polyclonal, with Gaussian CDR3 length distributions. Unlike peripheral blood Vdelta1+ controls, thymic delta-chain sequences included approximately 20% Vdelta2 and few Vdelta3.

The template was reverse-transcribed extracted RNA. Multiplex PCR used pooled V-gene forward primers and a constant-region reverse primer to amplify CDR3s. TCRdb re-called clones from the multiplex PCR reads using CATT. The sample lists tens of thousands of delta-chain clones, more than 15% occurring once. This sequence was found in a boy in the first two years of life who had congenital heart surgery. V gene TRDV1 combines with J gene TRDJ1, with D possibly being TRDD3 (6 bases). Source material: Vdelta1+ gamma-delta thymocytes from the thymus. Stated subset: FACS-sorted CD3+ TCRalphabeta- TCRVdelta1+ TCRVdelta2- thymocytes. DNA for the CDR3: TGTGCTCTTGGGGAACTAGCGATACGTTCATCAGGAGGCGATAAACTCATCTTT. Its protein product is CALGELAIRSSGGDKLIF.